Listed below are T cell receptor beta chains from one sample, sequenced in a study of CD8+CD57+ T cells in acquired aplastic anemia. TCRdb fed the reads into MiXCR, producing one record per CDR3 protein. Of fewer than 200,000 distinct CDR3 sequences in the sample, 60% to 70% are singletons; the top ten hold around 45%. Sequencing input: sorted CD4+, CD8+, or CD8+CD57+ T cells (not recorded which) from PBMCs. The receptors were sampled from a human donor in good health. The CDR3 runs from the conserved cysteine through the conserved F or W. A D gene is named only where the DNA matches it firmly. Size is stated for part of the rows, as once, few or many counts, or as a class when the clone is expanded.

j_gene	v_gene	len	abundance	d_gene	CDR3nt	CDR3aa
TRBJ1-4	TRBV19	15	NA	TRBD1	TGTGCCAGTAGTTACCGTGACAGGGGGAATGAAAAACTGTTTTTT	CASSYRDRGNEKLFF
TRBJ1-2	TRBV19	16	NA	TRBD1	TGTGCCAGTAGTACCCAGACAGGGTGGGCTAACTATGGCTACACCTTC	CASSTQTGWANYGYTF
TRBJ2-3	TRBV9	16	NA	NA	TGTGCCAGCAGCCCCGTGGTCAGCCTAGCCTACAATGAGCAGTATTTT	CASSPVVSLAYNEQYF
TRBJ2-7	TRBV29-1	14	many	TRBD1	TGCAGCGTTTGGGGCACAGGGGATACCTACGAGCAGTACTTC	CSVWGTGDTYEQYF
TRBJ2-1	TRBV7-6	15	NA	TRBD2	TGTGCCAGCAGCCAAAGCGCTAGCGGGGGGGTCGAGCAGTTCTTC	CASSQSASGGVEQFF
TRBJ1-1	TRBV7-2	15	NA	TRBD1	TGTGCCAGCAGCCCGCAGGGACAGGGGAACACTGAAGCTTTCTTT	CASSPQGQGNTEAFF
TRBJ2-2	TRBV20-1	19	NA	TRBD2	TGCAGTGCTATTGACCTAGCGGGACCCACAGTGACGAACACCGGGGAGCTGTTTTTT	CSAIDLAGPTVTNTGELFF
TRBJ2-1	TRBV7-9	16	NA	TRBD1	TGTGCCAGCAGCTTAGAACAGGGGGTTTGGTACAATGAGCAGTTCTTC	CASSLEQGVWYNEQFF
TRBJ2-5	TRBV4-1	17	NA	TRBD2	TGCGCCAGCAGCCAAGTCTTGGGACTAGCCCGCCAAGAGACCCAGTACTTC	CASSQVLGLARQETQYF
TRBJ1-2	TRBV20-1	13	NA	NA	TGCAGTGCTAGATGGGCCCTGACCTATGGCTACACCTTC	CSARWALTYGYTF
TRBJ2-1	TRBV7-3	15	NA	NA	TGTGCCAGCAGCGGGGGCGGCTGGGACTCCAATGAGCAGTTCTTC	CASSGGGWDSNEQFF
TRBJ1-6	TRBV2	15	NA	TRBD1	TGTGCCAGCAGAGCACCGGGACAGACTAATTCACCCCTCCACTTT	CASRAPGQTNSPLHF
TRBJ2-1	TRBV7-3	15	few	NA	TGTGCCAGCAGCTTAAGTCCCCACGGGCTCGATGAGCAGTTCTTC	CASSLSPHGLDEQFF
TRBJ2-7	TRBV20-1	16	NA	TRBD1	TGCAGTGCTTACATACCGGGACAGGGGGAGCGGGGGGAGCAGTACTTC	CSAYIPGQGERGEQYF
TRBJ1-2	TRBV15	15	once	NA	TGTGCCACCAGCAGAACTTTTTCGACAGGCTATGGCTACACCTTC	CATSRTFSTGYGYTF
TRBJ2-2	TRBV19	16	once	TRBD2	TGTGCCAGTAGTATGACTAGCGGGGGGGCCGCCGGGGAGCTGTTTTTT	CASSMTSGGAAGELFF
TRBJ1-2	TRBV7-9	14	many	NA	TGTGCCAGCACCGGGACATCTTCTAACTATGGCTACACCTTC	CASTGTSSNYGYTF
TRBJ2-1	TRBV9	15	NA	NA	TGTGCCAGCAGCGGTCACCAGAGCTCCTACAATGAGCAGTTCTTC	CASSGHQSSYNEQFF
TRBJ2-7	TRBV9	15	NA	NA	TGTGCCAGCAGCGTAGGAACGGCGGGGAGCTACGAGCAGTACTTC	CASSVGTAGSYEQYF
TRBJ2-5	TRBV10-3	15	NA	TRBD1	TGTGCCATCAGTGAGGGGCAGGGGGCTAAGGAGACCCAGTACTTC	CAISEGQGAKETQYF
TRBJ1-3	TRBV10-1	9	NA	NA	TGCGCCAAAGGGGACACCATATATTTT	CAKGDTIYF
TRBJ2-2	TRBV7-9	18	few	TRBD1	TGTGCCAGCAGCTTAGCTCTGTTGACAGGGGCGAGCACCGGGGAGCTGTTTTTT	CASSLALLTGASTGELFF
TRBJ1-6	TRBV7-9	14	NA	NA	TGTGCCAGCAGACTGGGGGACGGGAATTCACCCCTCCACTTT	CASRLGDGNSPLHF
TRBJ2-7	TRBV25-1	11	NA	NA	TGTGCCAGCAGTGACGGATTCGAGCAGTACTTC	CASSDGFEQYF
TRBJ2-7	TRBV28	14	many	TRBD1	TGTGCCAGCAGCAGGGACAGCGTCCCCTACGAGCAGTACTTC	CASSRDSVPYEQYF
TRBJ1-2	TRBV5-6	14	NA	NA	TGTGCCAGCAGCCACCCTGGGGCTTACTATGGCTACACCTTC	CASSHPGAYYGYTF
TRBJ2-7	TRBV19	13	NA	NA	TGTGCCAGTAGTATTAGTAGGGGTTACGAGCAGTACTTC	CASSISRGYEQYF
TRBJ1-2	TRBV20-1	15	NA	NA	TGCAGTGCCCCAAGGTCCGGGTCTGGGAACTATGGCTACACCTTC	CSAPRSGSGNYGYTF
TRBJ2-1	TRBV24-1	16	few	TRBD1	TGTGCCACCAGTGATTCCCGACAGGGGGTGCGGTATGAGCAGTTCTTC	CATSDSRQGVRYEQFF